Following are 14 T cell receptor beta chains from one sample sequenced in a study of type 1 and type 2 diabetes patients. Amplification started from genomic DNA. Amplification of the beta chain CDR3 used 30 forward and 13 reverse multiplex primers. TCRdb passed the multiplex PCR reads through MiXCR, listing each CDR3 protein once. The sample consists of fewer than 350,000 distinct CDR3 sequences, more than 40% of them appearing once. Sequenced input: peripheral blood mononuclear cells (PBMCs). The receptors shown here come from a young man with type 2 diabetes.

CDR3 region: CASSPRDQPQHF. The CDR3 bases are TGTGCCAGTAGTCCCCGGGATCAGCCCCAGCATTTT. The rearrangement links TRBV19 to TRBJ1-5, with D unclear. The CDR3 contains 12 residues. Germline CDR1 and CDR2: LNHDA and SQIVND (reference sequence). V lost 5 bases, J lost 5 bases, and 7 bases lay in between.

This clonotype was counted a few times. V and J are TRBV6-2 or TRBV6-3 and TRBJ2-7; no reliable D call. Germline V gene sequence: CDR1 MNHEY, CDR2 SVGEGT. The CDR3 contains 12 residues. Deletions cut 2 bases from V and 2 bases from J, with 4 bases between. As DNA, the CDR3 is TGTGCCAGCAGTTACGGAACCTACGAGCAGTACTTC. Translated, it gives CASSYGTYEQYF.

V is TRBV7-2 and J is TRBJ1-2, with no clear D. V shed 2 bases and J shed 5 bases, with 15 bases lying between them. This CDR3 is built from 15 residues. CDR1 and CDR2 from the germline V gene are SGHTA and FQGNSA. The CDR3, as DNA: TGTGCCAGCAGCTTAAGTCAGGAGGGCGGTTATGGCTACACCTTC. Translating gives CASSLSQEGGYGYTF. Complete variable domain (other parts from reference TRBV7-2 and TRBJ1-2): GAGVSQSPSNKVTEKGKDVELRCDPISGHTALYWYRQSLGQGLEFLIYFQGNSAPDKSGLPSDRFSAERTGGSVSTLTIQRTQQEDSAVYLCASSLSQEGGYGYTFGSGTRLTVV.

This chain uses TRBV19 with TRBJ1-6, with D unclear. The ends were cut back, 3 bases at V and 2 bases at J, with 11 bases in the middle. This CDR3 comprises 16 residues. CDR1 LNHDA and CDR2 SQIVND come from the germline V gene (reference sequence). As DNA, the CDR3 is TGTGCCAGTAGTATTCTGGCCCTAACCTATAATTCACCCCTCCACTTT. Residues: CASSILALTYNSPLHF. The full variable domain, with the rest looked up from reference TRBV19 and TRBJ1-6, is DGGITQSPKYLFRKEGQNVTLSCEQNLNHDAMYWYRQDPGQGLRLIYYSQIVNDFQKGDIAEGYSVSREKKESFPLTVTSAQKNPTAFYLCASSILALTYNSPLHFGNGTRLTVT.

This clonotype was recorded many times. The chain combines TRBV7-8 with TRBJ2-5; D not certain. The CDR3 contains 11 residues. Trimming shortened V by 2 bases and J by 5 bases, and 3 bases separated the two germline ends. Per germline, CDR1 SGHVS and CDR2 FQNEAQ. CDR3 residues: CASSLTETQYF. The CDR3 DNA is TGTGCCAGCAGCTTAACGGAGACCCAGTACTTC. Complete variable domain (other parts from reference TRBV7-8 and TRBJ2-5): GAGVSQSPRYKVAKRGQDVALRCDPISGHVSLFWYQQALGQGPEFLTYFQNEAQLDKSGLPSDRFFAERPEGSVSTLKIQRTQQEDSAVYLCASSLTETQYFGPGTRLLVL.

This clonotype was seen repeatedly, ten times or more. The chain combines TRBV2 with TRBJ1-1; D unclear. The CDR3 totals 12 residues. V lost 3 bases and J 6 bases, leaving 8 bases between the germline ends. Germline V lookup: CDR1 SNHLY, CDR2 FYNNEI. CDR3 sequence reads: CASSDMAAEAFF. Written as DNA, the CDR3 is TGTGCCAGCAGTGATATGGCAGCTGAAGCTTTCTTT. The whole variable domain, filled in from reference TRBV2 and TRBJ1-1, reads EPEVTQTPSHQVTQMGQEVILRCVPISNHLYFYWYRQILGQKVEFLVSFYNNEISEKSEIFDDQFSVERPDGSNFTLKIRSTKLEDSAMYFCASSDMAAEAFFGQGTRLTVV.

The rearrangement uses TRBV2 and TRBJ1-2; 7 bases are shared with TRBD1. There are 12 residues in the CDR3. Germline trimming cut 11 bases from V and 5 bases from J; bases unmatched to any gene: 8. From germline, CDR1 is SNHLY and CDR2 FYNNEI. Here the CDR3 reads CAGKGQNYGYTF. In nucleotides, the CDR3 is TGTGCCGGCAAGGGACAGAATTATGGCTACACCTTC.

The V call is TRBV7-9, the J call TRBJ1-2; a possible D gene is TRBD1 (6 bases). Germline values: CDR1 SEHNR, CDR2 FQNEAQ (reference sequence). This CDR3 spans 16 amino acids. V gave up 0 bases and J gave up 4 bases, with 15 bases separating them. CDR3 sequence: CASSLAPAGEGYGYTF. In nucleotides, the CDR3 is TGTGCCAGCAGCTTAGCGCCCGCAGGGGAAGGCTATGGCTACACCTTC.

The chain couples TRBV7-6 to TRBJ2-7; no clear D. V was pared by 6 bases and J by 5 bases, with 20 bases between. The CDR3 is 15 residues long. Germline loops: CDR1 SGHVS, CDR2 FNYEAQ. Here the CDR3 DNA reads TGTGCCAGCAGAAAAAACCCTTCTCGGCGTGACGAGCAGTACTTC. It encodes CASRKNPSRRDEQYF. The full variable domain, rest sourced from reference TRBV7-6 and TRBJ2-7, is GAGVSQSPRYKVTKRGQDVALRCDPISGHVSLYWYRQALGQGPEFLTYFNYEAQQDKSGLPNDRFSAERPEGSISTLTIQRTEQRDSAMYRCASRKNPSRRDEQYFGPGTRLTVT.

This clonotype occurred a few times. The J gene is TRBJ2-5, the V gene TRBV7-2; possible D gene TRBD2, 5 bases. The CDR3 contains 15 residues. Trimming removed 7 bases from V and 5 bases from J, with 20 bases in between. Germline-derived CDR1 and CDR2 are SGHTA and FQGNSA. For the CDR3, the DNA is TGTGCCAGCACCCCTCGAGACTACCTCCGGGAGACCCAGTACTTC. It codes for CASTPRDYLRETQYF.

The V gene is TRBV12-3 or TRBV12-4, the J gene TRBJ2-1; 11 bases map to TRBD2. The CDR3 spans 16 residues. The V gene end was trimmed by 5 bases and the J gene end by 9 bases; junction bases not matched to a gene: 12. In nucleotides, the CDR3 is TGTGCCAGCAGTAGCCCCGGGCTAGCGGGAGGTTTTGAGCAGTTCTTC. Amino acid sequence: CASSSPGLAGGFEQFF.

On this clonotype itself: A much larger clone differs from this one at a single base, so this may be a read error. The chain combines TRBV25-1 with TRBJ1-5; D uncertain. This CDR3 is built from 13 residues. CDR1 and CDR2 from the germline V gene are MGHDK and SYGVNS. The CDR3 nucleotides read TGTGCCAGCAGGGGAGATAGCAGTCAGCCCCAGCATTTT. It codes for CASRGDSSQPQHF.

The J gene is TRBJ2-7, the V gene TRBV6-6, with 10 bases identical to TRBD2. In germline, CDR1 is MNHNY, CDR2 SVGAGI (reference sequence). With 6 bases clipped from V and 2 bases from J, the junction kept 7 bases outside the gene matches. CDR3 length: 15 amino acids. The CDR3 loop reads CASSHPSGGAYEQYF. The CDR3 DNA reads as TGTGCCAGCAGCCACCCTAGCGGGGGAGCCTACGAGCAGTACTTC.

Regarding this clonotype: One junction end disagrees with the germline gene, perhaps due to a read error. This sequence joins TRBV10-3 and TRBJ1-2; perhaps TRBD1 as D (5 bases). The CDR3 covers 15 residues. Per the germline V gene, CDR1 is ENHRY and CDR2 is SYGVKD. The CDR3 sequence is CASSDQGRANYGYTF. The CDR3 DNA follows: TGTGCCAGCAGTGACCAGGGCAGGGCTAACTATGGCTACACCTTC.